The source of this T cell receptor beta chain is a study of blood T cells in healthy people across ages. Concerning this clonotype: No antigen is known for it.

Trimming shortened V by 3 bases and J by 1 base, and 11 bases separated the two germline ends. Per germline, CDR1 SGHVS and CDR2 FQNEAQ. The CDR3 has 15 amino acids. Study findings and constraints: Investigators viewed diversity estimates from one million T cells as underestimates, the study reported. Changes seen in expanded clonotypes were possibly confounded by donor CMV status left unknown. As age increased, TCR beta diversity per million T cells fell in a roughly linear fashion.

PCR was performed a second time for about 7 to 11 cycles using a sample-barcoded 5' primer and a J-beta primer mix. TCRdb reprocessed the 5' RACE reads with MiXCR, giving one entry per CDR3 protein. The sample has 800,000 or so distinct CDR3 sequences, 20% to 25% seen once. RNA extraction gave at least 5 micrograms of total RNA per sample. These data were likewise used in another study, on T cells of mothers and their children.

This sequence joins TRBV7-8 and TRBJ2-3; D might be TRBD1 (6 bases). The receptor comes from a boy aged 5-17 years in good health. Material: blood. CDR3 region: CASSFLDRRTDTQYF. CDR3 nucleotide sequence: TGTGCCAGCAGCTTCCTGGACAGACGCACAGATACGCAGTATTTT.